This TCR beta chain was captured in a study of blood T cell repertoires in COVID-19. The wider study: T cells, B-cell-depleted T cells, or PBMCs supplied cDNA or gDNA.

Trimming cost V 2 bases and J 5 bases, with 10 bases left between them. In germline, CDR1 is MNHNY, CDR2 SVGAGI (reference sequence). The CDR3 runs 15 residues. The data were produced by immunoSEQ multiplex PCR, yet TCRdb's version contains in-frame clones alone and is incomplete. The sample carries over 400,000 clones, 75% to 90% recorded once. Sequenced: PBMCs or T cells enriched from blood (not recorded which). The V gene is TRBV6-6, the J gene TRBJ1-6, with D possibly matching TRBD1 (5 bases). The sequence came from a woman in her sixties who had recovered from COVID-19. The CDR3 DNA reads as TGTGCCAGCAGTTACCCGCAGGGTAATAATTCACCCCTCCACTTT. This translates into CASSYPQGNNSPLHF.